This is a list of T cell receptor beta chains from one sample in a study of monozygotic twins with inflammatory bowel disease. TCRdb reprocessed the 5' RACE reads, keeping one entry per CDR3 protein, no DNA. The listing records approximately 400,000 distinct CDR3 sequences. The source material was blood. The receptors were sampled from a human donor with ulcerative colitis or Crohn's disease, or a healthy co-twin of an affected twin (not recorded which). Both conserved end residues are part of each CDR3. Each record gives: V gene, J gene, CDR3 protein.

v_call: TRBV7-2
j_call: TRBJ2-5
cdr3_aa: CASSLGGYQETQYF

v_call: TRBV7-3
j_call: TRBJ1-6
cdr3_aa: CASSLTEGQPLHF

v_call: TRBV12-3/TRBV12-4
j_call: TRBJ1-5
cdr3_aa: CASSLALGQPQHF

v_call: TRBV7-8
j_call: TRBJ1-3
cdr3_aa: CASSPRTGAISGNTIYF

v_call: TRBV20-1
j_call: TRBJ1-5
cdr3_aa: CSARGDSQINQPQHF

v_call: TRBV10-2
j_call: TRBJ2-1
cdr3_aa: CASRALERLAGARSYNEQFF

v_call: TRBV2
j_call: TRBJ2-3
cdr3_aa: CASSEVRQGLTDTQYF

v_call: TRBV7-9
j_call: TRBJ2-3
cdr3_aa: CASTFPKREARSDTQYF

v_call: TRBV7-3
j_call: TRBJ2-6
cdr3_aa: CASSPQGTASGANVLTF

v_call: TRBV20-1
j_call: TRBJ1-5
cdr3_aa: CSANTGRGQPQHF

v_call: TRBV12-3/TRBV12-4
j_call: TRBJ2-2
cdr3_aa: CASNGGGSNTGELFF

v_call: TRBV5-6
j_call: TRBJ2-6
cdr3_aa: CASRDLRSGANVLTF

v_call: TRBV7-9
j_call: TRBJ1-2
cdr3_aa: CASSSGGVNYGYTF

v_call: TRBV3-1
j_call: TRBJ2-3
cdr3_aa: CASSQGGLAGGRTDTQYF

v_call: TRBV20-1
j_call: TRBJ2-5
cdr3_aa: CSASGGTKETQYF